This TCR beta chain came from a study of blood T cell repertoires in COVID-19. TCRdb's copy holds only in-frame clones and misses some; the assay was immunoSEQ multiplex PCR. The profile shows under 300,000 clones, 85% to 90% of them singletons. There are 13 residues in the CDR3. Between the trimmed V and J ends, which lost 7 bases and 4 bases, there was a span of 11 bases. CDR1 is LNHDA, CDR2 SQIVND, per germline (reference sequence). This clone was found once. The V call is TRBV19, the J call TRBJ1-5, with a weak D call TRBD1 (6 bases). This clonotype was obtained from a woman aged 55-70 years who had recovered from COVID-19. The specimen was PBMCs or T cells enriched from blood (not recorded which). CDR3 amino acids: CASTPDRNQPQHF. The DNA of the CDR3 is TGTGCCAGTACCCCGGACAGAAATCAGCCCCAGCATTTT. Filled out from reference TRBV19 and TRBJ1-5, the complete variable domain reads DGGITQSPKYLFRKEGQNVTLSCEQNLNHDAMYWYRQDPGQGLRLIYYSQIVNDFQKGDIAEGYSVSREKKESFPLTVTSAQKNPTAFYLCASTPDRNQPQHFGDGTRLSIL.